Sequencing of this T cell receptor beta chain was carried out in a study of T cells after yellow fever vaccination. The study's findings and limits: Peak timing came faster in the weaker secondary response, day 5 versus 15. Sorted repertoires could include abundant contaminating clonotypes from bulk cells. Post-booster reappearance was seen for most primary-vaccination clones (96% CD4, around 90% CD8).

This clonotype turned up a few times. Its specificity is not known. It was through 5'RACE template switching that TCR cDNA was made, with a universal primer site and UMIs added. A single record per CDR3 protein comes from TCRdb applying MiXCR to the 5' RACE reads. The profile covers nearly 300,000 distinct CDR3 sequences, with about 10% appearing a single time and about 3% taken by the ten largest. Trimming removed 1 base at V and 7 bases at J, with 13 bases between. The CDR3 contains 14 residues. The germline V gene encodes CDR1 LGHNA and CDR2 YNFKEQ. This material consisted of CD4+ T cells sorted from PBMCs, taken 5 days after the yellow fever booster vaccination. V is TRBV4-2 and J is TRBJ2-5, with D perhaps TRBD1 (6 bases). The origin of this receptor is a man in his late teens or twenties who received the YFV17D yellow fever vaccine. CDR3 DNA: TGTGCCAGCAGCCAAGGGAACAGGGCGGGGACCCAGTACTTC. This translates into CASSQGNRAGTQYF.